This entry lists 2 T cell receptor beta chains sequenced from one sample in a study of blood T cell repertoires in COVID-19. Method: immunoSEQ multiplex PCR; TCRdb's copy keeps in-frame clones and lacks some. The repertoire has around 160,000 clones, over 75% of them found once; the top ten carry about 10%. The sequenced sample was PBMCs or T cells enriched from blood (not recorded which). These receptors were collected from a man in his forties or fifties who had recovered from COVID-19.

The gene calls are TRBV18 and TRBJ1-3, with unresolved D. Germline V gene sequence: CDR1 KGHSH, CDR2 LQKENI. The CDR3 covers 14 residues. Trimming left V 1 base short and J 2 bases short, with 6 bases between. DNA for the CDR3: TGTGCCAGCTCACCACAGGGAGCTGGAAACACCATATATTTT. Translating gives CASSPQGAGNTIYF.

This chain connects TRBV5-1 to TRBJ2-6; 7 nucleotides line up with TRBD1. The V segment lost 4 bases and the J segment 0 bases; nucleotides outside the gene matches: 7. Germline assignment: CDR1 SGHRS and CDR2 YFSETQ. This CDR3 has 17 residues. For the CDR3, the DNA is TGCGCCAGCAGCAAGGAAAGGGACAGCTCTGGGGCCAACGTCCTGACTTTC. Protein sequence: CASSKERDSSGANVLTF.